One sample yielded the 15 T cell receptor beta chains listed below, sequenced in a study of regulatory T cells in long-lasting Graves disease. TCR beta libraries were built with iRepertoire HTBI primers and Arm-PCR of CDR3 regions. One entry per CDR3 protein results from TCRdb running MiXCR on the multiplex PCR reads. This repertoire shows fewer than 650,000 distinct CDR3 sequences, 15% to 20% found once; its top ten account for around 11%. Time point noted: newly diagnosed GD, antithyroid drugs for less than 3 months. From PBMCs, RNA was extracted and then used to make the TCR library. The same sample was also used in a study of T cells in Graves' hyperthyroidism and ophthalmopathy.

This sample comprised peripheral blood mononuclear cells (PBMCs), obtained at new diagnosis, from a patient treated with antithyroid drugs. The source is a man younger than 35 with Graves disease.

This clonotype occurred many times. The chain recombines TRBV28 with TRBJ2-1; 9 bases are a match to TRBD2. The CDR3 spans 14 residues. With 11 bases clipped from V and 7 bases from J, the junction kept 12 bases outside the gene matches. Looked up from germline, CDR1 is MDHEN and CDR2 is SYDVKM. CDR3 sequence reads: CASNPGLARNEQFF. The DNA of the CDR3 is TGTGCCTCGAACCCGGGACTAGCTCGTAATGAGCAGTTCTTC.

On this clonotype itself: A far larger clone is one base from this, pointing to a likely read error. The chain combines TRBV12-3 or TRBV12-4 with TRBJ2-3; 10 bases are shared with TRBD2. This CDR3 spans 16 amino acids. Here the CDR3 DNA reads TGTACCAGCAACCCAGCGGGAGGGCGCTTCCCAGATACGCAGTATTTT. Its protein is CTSNPAGGRFPDTQYF.

This clonotype occurred many times. The chain employs TRBV28 and TRBJ1-5; D gene uncertain. Germline CDR1 is MDHEN and CDR2 is SYDVKM. The ends were cut back, 6 bases at V and 2 bases at J, with 8 bases in the middle. The CDR3 runs 13 residues. For the CDR3, the DNA is TGTGCCAGCAGACTATCGGGCAATCAGCCCCAGCATTTT. Its protein product is CASRLSGNQPQHF.

On this clonotype itself: This clone may be a read error of a much larger clone one base away. V is TRBV11-2 and J is TRBJ1-2; TRBD1 agrees at 8 bases. The germline V gene has CDR1 SGHAT and CDR2 FQNNGV. The CDR3 runs to 15 residues. V lost 5 bases to trimming and J lost 4 bases; unmatched junction nucleotides: 9. The CDR3 DNA reads as TGTGCCAGCAGCCCACTGGCAGGGGGCGGCTATGGCTACACCTTC. Translating gives CASSPLAGGGYGYTF.

V and J are TRBV11-3 and TRBJ2-1; 7 bases are shared with TRBD2. The germline V gene has CDR1 SGHNT and CDR2 YENEEA. This CDR3 is 15 amino acids long. After removal of 1 base from V and 9 bases from J, the junction contained 9 bases not matched to a gene. CDR3 DNA: TGTGCCAGCAGCTTAGTCGGCGGGAGCGGTGGTGAGCAGTTCTTC. Protein sequence: CASSLVGGSGGEQFF.

This clonotype was detected many times. The chain links TRBV12-3 or TRBV12-4 to TRBJ2-7, with TRBD2 identical over 14 bases. J was trimmed by 7 bases and V by 5 bases; bases with no gene match: 4. The CDR3 is 14 amino acids. This CDR3 reads CASSRTSGRREQYF. CDR3 sequence (DNA): TGTGCCAGCAGTAGGACTAGCGGGAGGCGGGAGCAGTACTTC.

The chain employs TRBV10-3 and TRBJ1-1; D unresolved. From germline, CDR1 is ENHRY and CDR2 SYGVKD. V was shortened by 7 bases and J by 0 bases, with 18 bases between the two germline ends. There are 16 residues in the CDR3. CDR3 nucleotides: TGTGCCATCACCCTATCCACACAGATTTTGAACACTGAAGCTTTCTTT. Residues: CAITLSTQILNTEAFF.

The chain joins TRBV5-1 to TRBJ1-6, with 9 bases identical to TRBD1. V was pared by 3 bases and J by 5 bases, with 0 bases of the junction left unmatched. CDR1 is SGHRS, CDR2 YFSETQ, per germline. CDR3 length equals 14 residues. CDR3 sequence reads: CASSWDRDNSPLHF. The CDR3 DNA is TGCGCCAGCAGCTGGGACAGGGATAATTCACCCCTCCACTTT.

This clonotype came up many times. V gene TRBV28 combines with J gene TRBJ2-3, with D tentatively TRBD1 (5 bases). This CDR3 has 12 amino acids. Deletions cut 6 bases from V and 6 bases from J, with 10 bases between. Germline loops: CDR1 MDHEN, CDR2 SYDVKM. The CDR3 region has the DNA TGTGCCAGCAGCTGGGGCCGCGATACGCAGTATTTT. It encodes CASSWGRDTQYF.

This clonotype has ten or more counts. V is TRBV30 and J is TRBJ1-2, with 9 bases matching TRBD1. J lost 2 bases, V lost 5 bases, and 0 bases had no gene match. CDR3 length equals 12 residues. Germline assignment: CDR1 GTSNPN and CDR2 SVGIG (reference sequence). CDR3 residues: CAWGQGNYGYTF. The CDR3, as DNA: TGTGCCTGGGGACAGGGGAACTATGGCTACACCTTC.

This clonotype came up a few times. The V and J genes are TRBV12-3 or TRBV12-4 and TRBJ1-1; D ambiguous. V was clipped by 7 bases and J by 4 bases, with 13 bases between them. CDR3 length equals 13 residues. The DNA of the CDR3 is TGTGCCAGCACCCTCCTAGGGATCACTGAAGCTTTCTTT. Encoded protein: CASTLLGITEAFF.

This clonotype was recorded many times. This rearrangement joins TRBV7-6 to TRBJ2-1; TRBD1 aligns across 8 bases. V gave up 1 base and J gave up 1 base; unmatched junction bases: 6. Per germline, CDR1 SGHVS and CDR2 FNYEAQ. CDR3 size: 17 residues. CDR3 sequence (DNA): TGTGCCAGCAGCTTAGGGACAGGGCTAGAATCCTACAATGAGCAGTTCTTC. Translated: CASSLGTGLESYNEQFF.

This clonotype has ten or more counts. For the CDR3, the DNA is TGCGCCAGCAGCCCCAAATCCCCGGGCTACGAGCAGTACTTC. As protein: CASSPKSPGYEQYF. J is TRBJ2-7 and V is TRBV4-1; D call uncertain. This CDR3 region has 14 residues. V gave up 4 bases and J gave up 3 bases, with 13 bases separating them. Germline CDR1 MGHRA, CDR2 YSYEKL.

At least ten counts were recorded for this clonotype. CDR3 DNA: TGCAGTGCTAGTCTGGGAGCGACCTACGAGCAGTACTTC. The encoded protein is CSASLGATYEQYF. This chain joins TRBV20-1 and TRBJ2-7, with a weak D call TRBD2 (5 bases). This CDR3 comprises 13 residues. From germline, CDR1 is DFQATT and CDR2 SNEGSKA (reference sequence). Trimming stripped 3 bases from V and 2 bases from J, with 11 bases between.

The chain employs TRBV18 and TRBJ2-1, with TRBD2 matching over 14 bases. There are 16 residues in the CDR3. Germline assignment: CDR1 KGHSH and CDR2 LQKENI. V gave up 5 bases and J gave up 8 bases; unmatched junction bases: 8. CDR3 in DNA: TGTGCCAGCTCAGTGGGACTAGCGGGAGTCGGCGATGAGCAGTTCTTC. It specifies CASSVGLAGVGDEQFF.